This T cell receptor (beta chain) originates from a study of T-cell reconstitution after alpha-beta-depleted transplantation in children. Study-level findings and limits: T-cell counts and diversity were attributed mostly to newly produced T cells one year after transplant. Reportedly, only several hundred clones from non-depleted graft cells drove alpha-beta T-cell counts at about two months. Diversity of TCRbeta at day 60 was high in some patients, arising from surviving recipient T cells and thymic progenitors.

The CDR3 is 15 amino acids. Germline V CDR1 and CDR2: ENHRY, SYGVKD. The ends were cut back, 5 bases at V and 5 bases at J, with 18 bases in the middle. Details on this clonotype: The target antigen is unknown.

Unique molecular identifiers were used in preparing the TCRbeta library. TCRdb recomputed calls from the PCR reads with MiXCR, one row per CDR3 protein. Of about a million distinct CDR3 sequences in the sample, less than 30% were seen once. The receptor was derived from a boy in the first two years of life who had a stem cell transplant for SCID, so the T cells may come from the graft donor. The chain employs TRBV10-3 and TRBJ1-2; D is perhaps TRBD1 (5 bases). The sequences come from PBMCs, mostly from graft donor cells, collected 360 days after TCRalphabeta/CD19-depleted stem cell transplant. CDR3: CAISPQGSGLYGYTF. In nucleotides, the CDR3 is TGTGCCATCAGTCCCCAAGGATCAGGGCTATATGGCTACACCTTC.